These 20 T cell receptor beta chains were sequenced from one sample in a study of shared clonotypes between healthy human individuals. Libraries were prepared by immunoSEQ multiplex PCR; TCRdb keeps only in-frame clonotypes and omits some of them. The sample holds some 2.3 million clones, approximately 93% seen once. Source material: naive CD4+ T cells from PBMCs. As to subset: CD45RA+ positively selected. All receptors derive from a man aged 18 to 35 in good health. Some clones in this sample may be carry-over from other donors' samples.

The chain has TRBV7-8 and TRBJ2-3; 11 bases align to TRBD2. In germline, CDR1 is SGHVS, CDR2 FQNEAQ. V dropped 2 bases and J dropped 5; count of bases not matched to a gene: 3. CDR3 size: 15 residues. The CDR3 here is CASSLRLAGGDTQYF. The CDR3 DNA is TGTGCCAGCAGCTTACGCCTAGCGGGAGGAGATACGCAGTATTTT.

The chain is built from TRBV27 and TRBJ2-2; 9 bases align to TRBD2. V lost 7 bases, J lost 6 bases, and 9 bases stayed unmatched. Germline lookup yields CDR1 MNHEY and CDR2 SMNVEV (reference sequence). The CDR3 covers 15 residues. The chain's CDR3 is CASTALGTSPGELFF. CDR3 nucleotide sequence: TGTGCCAGCACCGCGCTCGGGACTAGCCCCGGGGAGCTGTTTTTT.

The rearrangement joins TRBV28 to TRBJ1-1; D is unresolved. The V gene lost 3 bases and the J gene lost 6 bases, with 17 bases spanning the gap. Germline V gene sequence: CDR1 MDHEN, CDR2 SYDVKM. This CDR3 spans 15 amino acids. In DNA, the CDR3 is TGTGCCAGCAGTTTGATCTTCTCCTCCCTCGCTGAAGCTTTCTTT. Translating it yields CASSLIFSSLAEAFF.

The V gene is TRBV9, the J gene TRBJ2-7; 9 bases line up with TRBD1. The V and J ends lost 4 bases and 6 bases, in that order; junction bases with no gene match: 14. The CDR3 length is 16 residues. Germline V CDR1 and CDR2: SGDLS, YYNGEE. The chain's CDR3 is CASSPGTGTVTSEQYF. The DNA for the CDR3 is TGTGCCAGCAGCCCCGGGACAGGGACAGTCACCAGCGAGCAGTACTTC.

The genes are TRBV19 and TRBJ2-5, with 8 nucleotides matching TRBD1. CDR1 and CDR2 from the germline V gene are LNHDA and SQIVND (reference sequence). Trimming cost V 6 bases and J 9 bases; bases outside gene matches: 12. The CDR3 runs to 14 residues. CDR3 bases: TGTGCCAGTAGCTCCGGGACAGGAGATGGGGCCCAGTACTTC. It is translated as CASSSGTGDGAQYF.

Concerning this clone: Other DNA sequences from this sample encode an identical CDR3 as well. The rearrangement joins TRBV29-1 to TRBJ1-5; D gene uncertain. V was cut by 4 bases and J by 5 bases, with 9 bases left in between. The V gene's germline CDR1 is SQVTM and CDR2 ANQGSEA. The CDR3 is 12 residues long. CDR3 in amino acids: CSVGTVDQPQHF. In nucleotides, the CDR3 is TGCAGCGTTGGGACGGTGGATCAGCCCCAGCATTTT.

The chain employs TRBV30 and TRBJ1-5, with D possibly being TRBD1 (6 bases). CDR3 length: 14 amino acids. Trimming removed 4 bases from V and 6 bases from J, with 16 bases in between. Looked up from germline, CDR1 is GTSNPN and CDR2 is SVGIG (reference sequence). CDR3 in DNA: TGTGCCTGGACCCTTAAGGGAGGGGGTCAGCCCCAGCATTTT. It translates to CAWTLKGGGQPQHF.

The DNA of the CDR3 is TGTGCCAGCAGTGTGTCAGGTTATGGCTACACCTTC. This gives the protein CASSVSGYGYTF. This chain links TRBV6-1 with TRBJ1-2; D call uncertain. This CDR3 spans 12 amino acids. The germline V and J ends were trimmed by 4 bases and 5 bases, with 8 bases remaining between them. Looked up from germline, CDR1 is MNHNS and CDR2 is SASEGT.

This chain links TRBV7-3 with TRBJ2-2; unclear D gene. Germline V lookup: CDR1 SGHTA, CDR2 FQGTGA. The CDR3 runs 15 residues. Trimming removed 0 bases at V and 3 bases at J, with 8 bases between. CDR3: CASSLTPTDTGELFF. CDR3 bases: TGTGCCAGCAGCTTAACGCCTACAGACACCGGGGAGCTGTTTTTT.

This clone was observed a single time. V and J are TRBV7-3 and TRBJ2-1, with 9 bases that match TRBD2. The V gene end was trimmed by 5 bases and the J gene end by 7 bases; junction bases not matched to a gene: 9. The CDR3 totals 15 residues. CDR1 SGHTA and CDR2 FQGTGA come from the germline V gene. CDR3 protein: CASSRTGTSINEQFF. CDR3 DNA sequence: TGTGCCAGCAGCCGTACTGGGACTAGCATAAATGAGCAGTTCTTC.

This clone has only one observation. V usage is TRBV6-1 and J usage is TRBJ2-5; TRBD2 matches 7 bases. Germline CDR1 is MNHNS and CDR2 is SASEGT. This CDR3 contains 14 residues. V lost 3 bases and J lost 5; bases outside the gene matches: 6. The CDR3 nucleotides are TGTGCCAGCAGTGATCTACTAGCGTCGGAGACCCAGTACTTC. Protein product: CASSDLLASETQYF.

CDR3 protein: CASSITGYNEQFF. The CDR3 DNA is TGCGCCAGCAGCATAACAGGGTACAATGAGCAGTTCTTC. V gene TRBV5-1 combines with J gene TRBJ2-1; D is possibly TRBD1 (6 bases). There are 13 residues in the CDR3. Germline-derived CDR1 and CDR2 are SGHRS and YFSETQ. V was shortened by 4 bases and J by 4 bases, with 9 bases between the two germline ends.

This chain uses TRBV2 with TRBJ2-1; no reliable D call. V was trimmed by 8 bases and J by 0 bases, leaving 14 bases between them. This CDR3 region has 15 residues. CDR1 is SNHLY, CDR2 FYNNEI, per germline. The CDR3 protein is CASRNRSVSYNEQFF. CDR3 sequence (DNA): TGTGCCAGCCGCAATAGGAGCGTCTCCTACAATGAGCAGTTCTTC.

The chain links TRBV6-5 to TRBJ2-7; perhaps TRBD2 as D (5 bases). The CDR3 consists of 14 residues. CDR1 MNHEY and CDR2 SVGAGI come from the germline V gene. Trimming removed 2 bases from V and 9 bases from J, with 17 bases in between. CDR3 amino acids: CASSYLWTPDAQYF. The DNA for the CDR3 is TGTGCCAGCAGTTACCTTTGGACTCCAGACGCGCAGTACTTC.

The V and J genes are TRBV29-1 and TRBJ2-1; D gene ambiguous. CDR3 length equals 16 residues. Germline V gene lookup returns CDR1 SQVTM and CDR2 ANQGSEA. Trimming cost V 0 bases and J 3 bases, with 15 bases left between them. This CDR3 reads CSVEDALQLGYNEQFF. CDR3 in DNA: TGCAGCGTTGAAGATGCTCTGCAGTTGGGCTACAATGAGCAGTTCTTC.

This clone has only one observation. This chain uses TRBV28 with TRBJ1-1; 7 nucleotides align to TRBD1. V trimming: 5 bases; J trimming: 1 base; junction bases outside the gene matches: 10. Germline V gene data show CDR1 as MDHEN and CDR2 as SYDVKM. The CDR3 has 16 amino acids. CDR3 amino acids: CASSPWTGLGNTEAFF. The CDR3 DNA reads TGTGCCAGCAGTCCATGGACAGGCCTGGGGAACACTGAAGCTTTCTTT.

This chain uses TRBV6-4 with TRBJ2-7; no clear D. Germline V gives CDR1 MRHNA, CDR2 SNTAGT. V lost 4 bases and J lost 5, with 6 bases in between. The CDR3 has 11 residues. The CDR3 sequence: CASSAPHEQYF. In DNA, the CDR3 is TGTGCCAGCAGTGCACCCCACGAGCAGTACTTC.

The chain is built from TRBV4-3 and TRBJ1-5, with TRBD1 identical over 7 bases. The length of the CDR3 is 14 residues. The germline gives CDR1 LGHNA, CDR2 YSLEER. The J segment lost 7 bases and the V segment lost 4 bases, leaving 7 bases of the junction unmatched. CDR3 sequence reads: CASSLSSGGQPQHF. CDR3 nucleotides: TGCGCCAGCAGCCTAAGTTCAGGGGGGCAGCCCCAGCATTTT.

The genes are TRBV19 and TRBJ1-4, with a possible D match to TRBD1 (5 bases). V was shortened by 6 bases and J by 5 bases, with 13 bases between the two germline ends. Germline-derived CDR1 and CDR2 are LNHDA and SQIVND (reference sequence). The CDR3 is 14 amino acids. CDR3 protein: CASRRDVGNEKLFF. The DNA of the CDR3 is TGTGCCAGTAGGAGGGACGTTGGGAATGAAAAACTGTTTTTT.

The V call is TRBV30, the J call TRBJ1-5, with D uncertain. CDR1 is GTSNPN and CDR2 is SVGIG in the germline V gene (reference sequence). The germline V and J ends were trimmed by 0 bases and 3 bases, with 9 bases remaining between them. The CDR3 runs to 14 residues. Here the CDR3 reads CAWSVSSNNQPQHF. DNA for the CDR3: TGTGCCTGGAGTGTTTCCAGCAACAATCAGCCCCAGCATTTT.